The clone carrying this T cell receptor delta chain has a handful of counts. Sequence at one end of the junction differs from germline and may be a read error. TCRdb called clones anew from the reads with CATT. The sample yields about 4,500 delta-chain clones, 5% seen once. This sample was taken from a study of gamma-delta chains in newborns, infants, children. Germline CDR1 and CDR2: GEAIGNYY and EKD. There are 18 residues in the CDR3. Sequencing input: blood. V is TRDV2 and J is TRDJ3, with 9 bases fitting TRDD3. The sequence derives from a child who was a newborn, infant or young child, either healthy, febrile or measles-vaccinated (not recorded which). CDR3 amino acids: CACDTAGIRSRDTRQMFF. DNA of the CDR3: TGTGCCTGTGACACCGCGGGGATACGCTCCCGGGACACCCGACAGATGTTTTTC.